The present entry profiles one T cell receptor beta chain with its context. What antigen it recognizes has not been identified. No per-base quality is available; no much larger clone lies one base away. CDR1 and CDR2 are drawn from the germline V gene (reference sequence): LNHNV, YYDKDF. Measured from the cysteine to the phenylalanine, the CDR3 is 15 residues long. The retained sequence is limited to the CDR3, 45 bases, with the frame set at the first base. Trimming costs V 6 bases and J 1 base, and their ends lie 15 bases apart. Libraries came from RT-PCR. Sequencer: Illumina HiSeq 2500. In-frame beta chains were kept once TCRdb had trimmed the public reads at Q25 with fastp and called clones with MiXCR. Each entry merges the rows of one CDR3 protein and shows their most common DNA and genes. The sample table holds around 160,000 distinct CDR3 sequences, of which 9.5% to 13% were seen once. In total, the top ten clones hold under 15% of the sample.

The sample is drawn from a study of response to subunit inactivated influenza vaccine (dated by TCRdb to the late 2010s). At the level of the whole study: Deep quantitative T cell receptor repertoire profiling was used in the study to track responses to a trivalent subunit inactivated influenza vaccine. General findings and caveats noted by the study authors: According to the authors, only a limited number of new T cells may be recruited by each seasonal influenza vaccination.

In light of the paper, this sample's time point label describes: more than 35 days after influenza vaccine administration. The rearrangement joined TRBV15 to TRBJ2-5; the D gene remains uncertain. The sample here was non-naive T cells sorted from PBMCs, taken roughly 48 days after vaccination. The sample's cell subset or site label, in plain terms: memory T cell fraction. The sequence came from a man aged 50-59 years who received an inactivated influenza vaccine. Donor details come from another sample of the same person, matched by shared clones. The CDR3 here reads CATSQIDGFQETQYF. The sequence in DNA is TGTGCCACCAGTCAGATCGACGGCTTCCAAGAGACCCAGTACTTC.